The 21 T cell receptor beta chains reported below all come from one sample, sequenced in a study of blood T cell repertoires in COVID-19. Method: immunoSEQ multiplex PCR; TCRdb's copy keeps in-frame clones and lacks some. The sample records more than 200,000 clones, about 88% being singletons. Sequences were obtained from peripheral blood. These receptors all stem from an older man with acute or convalescent COVID-19.

J is TRBJ2-2 and V is TRBV7-7, with 15 bases fitting TRBD2. The V segment lost 5 bases and the J segment 3 bases; nucleotides outside the gene matches: 4. Per the germline V gene, CDR1 is SSHAT and CDR2 is FNYEAQ (reference sequence). The CDR3 totals 17 residues. DNA for the CDR3: TGTGCCAGCAGCCCGGGACTAGCGGGAGGTTACACCGGGGAGCTGTTTTTT. It yields the protein CASSPGLAGGYTGELFF.

This chain connects TRBV19 to TRBJ2-1; possible D gene TRBD1, 5 bases. Germline CDR1 reads LNHDA; CDR2 reads SQIVND (reference sequence). The germline V and J ends were trimmed by 4 bases and 0 bases, with 13 bases remaining between them. This CDR3 contains 16 residues. The CDR3, as DNA: TGTGCCAGTAGTAAGGACAATCAAAACTCCTACAATGAGCAGTTCTTC. Its protein product is CASSKDNQNSYNEQFF.

The rearrangement uses TRBV12-3 or TRBV12-4 and TRBJ2-2; no clear D. V was pared by 7 bases and J by 3 bases, with 6 bases between. The CDR3 contains 12 residues. CDR3 DNA sequence: TGTGCCAGCATCCCAGACACCGGGGAGCTGTTTTTT. Translation gives CASIPDTGELFF.

The chain couples TRBV5-6 to TRBJ1-1; D remains unclear. CDR3 length: 14 amino acids. V was cut by 1 base and J by 1 base, with 8 bases left in between. In germline, CDR1 is SGHDT, CDR2 YYEEEE. The CDR3 spells CASSLSLSNTEAFF. The CDR3, as DNA: TGTGCCAGCAGCTTGTCGTTGTCGAACACTGAAGCTTTCTTT.

The chain recombines TRBV5-1 with TRBJ2-7, with unresolved D. V was trimmed by 4 bases and J by 2 bases, leaving 13 bases between them. Germline CDR1 and CDR2: SGHRS and YFSETQ. CDR3 length: 14 residues. The CDR3 reads CASSQIMGTYEQYF. The CDR3 nucleotides read TGCGCCAGCAGCCAAATCATGGGCACCTACGAGCAGTACTTC.

The chain employs TRBV7-2 and TRBJ2-1; 8 bases agree with TRBD2. There are 18 residues in the CDR3. Germline CDR1 and CDR2: SGHTA and FQGNSA. With 2 bases clipped from V and 10 bases from J, the junction kept 19 bases outside the gene matches. The CDR3 sequence: CASSLRNRAGLGGREQFF. The CDR3 nucleotides read TGTGCCAGCAGCTTAAGAAATAGGGCGGGACTAGGGGGTCGCGAGCAGTTCTTC.

The rearrangement uses TRBV5-1 and TRBJ2-2; 7 nucleotides agree with TRBD2. The germline V gene encodes CDR1 SGHRS and CDR2 YFSETQ. Trimming at V came to 2 bases and at J to 2 bases, leaving 6 bases not matched to a gene. This CDR3 contains 16 residues. CDR3 residues: CASSLRGRANTGELFF. The CDR3 DNA reads as TGCGCCAGCAGCTTAAGAGGGAGGGCCAACACCGGGGAGCTGTTTTTT.

The chain combines TRBV5-1 with TRBJ2-7; 13 bases agree with TRBD2. Germline V gene lookup returns CDR1 SGHRS and CDR2 YFSETQ. This CDR3 region has 15 residues. V shed 4 bases, J shed 6 bases, and the junction held 7 bases outside the gene matches. The CDR3 sequence: CASSPRLAGGSEQYF. CDR3 nucleotide sequence: TGCGCCAGCAGCCCACGACTAGCGGGAGGTTCCGAGCAGTACTTC.

This chain joins TRBV7-9 and TRBJ1-1; 9 positions agree with TRBD1. The CDR3 loop spans 12 amino acids. Germline-derived CDR1 and CDR2 are SEHNR and FQNEAQ (reference sequence). Germline trimming cut 5 bases from V and 7 bases from J; bases unmatched to any gene: 2. Here the CDR3 reads CASSTDRGEAFF. The CDR3 nucleotides are TGTGCCAGCAGCACGGACAGGGGTGAAGCTTTCTTT.

The rearrangement uses TRBV5-5 and TRBJ1-1; D unresolved. This CDR3 spans 14 amino acids. V shed 2 bases and J shed 1 base, with 9 bases lying between them. From germline, CDR1 is SGHKS and CDR2 YYEKEE (reference sequence). In nucleotides, the CDR3 is TGTGCCAGCAGCTTATTACCGAGGAACACTGAAGCTTTCTTT. Protein sequence: CASSLLPRNTEAFF.

This chain links TRBV6-5 with TRBJ1-5; no definite D call. Per germline, CDR1 MNHEY and CDR2 SVGAGI. The CDR3 spans 14 residues. V was pared by 9 bases and J by 0 bases, with 12 bases between. In DNA form, the CDR3 reads TGTGCCAGTAGATCGCCTCTTAGCAATCAGCCCCAGCATTTT. Translated: CASRSPLSNQPQHF.

J is TRBJ1-1 and V is TRBV10-3; 7 bases align to TRBD1. The CDR3 contains 14 residues. V was pared by 8 bases and J by 1 base, with 7 bases of the junction left unmatched. Germline V gives CDR1 ENHRY, CDR2 SYGVKD. The CDR3 DNA reads as TGTGCCATCCGAACGACAGGGACGAACACTGAAGCTTTCTTT. It codes for CAIRTTGTNTEAFF.

The chain combines TRBV5-1 with TRBJ2-2; TRBD1 matches at 8 bases. The J segment lost 5 bases and the V segment lost 5 bases, leaving 5 bases of the junction unmatched. The CDR3 has 14 amino acids. Per germline, CDR1 SGHRS and CDR2 YFSETQ. CDR3 in amino acids: CASRIQGETGELFF. The CDR3 nucleotides read TGCGCCAGCAGGATACAGGGGGAGACCGGGGAGCTGTTTTTT.

This chain uses TRBV2 with TRBJ1-4, with D maybe TRBD1 (6 bases). The V gene lost 5 bases and the J gene lost 4 bases, with 14 bases spanning the gap. CDR3 length: 15 residues. Germline V lookup: CDR1 SNHLY, CDR2 FYNNEI. CDR3 sequence: CASSIQGQGNEKLFF. The CDR3 DNA follows: TGTGCCAGCAGTATACAGGGTCAGGGTAATGAAAAACTGTTTTTT.

CDR3 sequence: CASSGTEGKGQYF. The CDR3, as DNA: TGTGCCAGCTCCGGGACGGAGGGTAAGGGCCAGTACTTC. The V gene is TRBV6-5, the J gene TRBJ2-7, with a tentative D call TRBD2 (6 bases). CDR1 and CDR2 (germline): MNHEY, SVGAGI. The CDR3 contains 13 residues. V lost 8 bases to trimming and J lost 10 bases, with 21 bases between them.

This clone showed up just once. The chain has TRBV3-1 (or the pseudogene TRBV3-2) and TRBJ1-2; D unclear. Trimming shortened V by 4 bases and J by 5 bases, and 8 bases separated the two germline ends. In germline, CDR1 is LGHDT, CDR2 YNNKEL (reference sequence). The CDR3 loop spans 12 amino acids. Written as DNA, the CDR3 is TGTGCCAGCAGCCTACATATGTATGGCTACACCTTC. This encodes CASSLHMYGYTF.

This clone has just one count. The genes are TRBV19 and TRBJ2-1, with D possibly TRBD2 on 5 matching bases. Trimming shortened V by 3 bases and J by 5 bases, and 14 bases separated the two germline ends. Germline lookup yields CDR1 LNHDA and CDR2 SQIVND (reference sequence). The CDR3 spans 15 residues. The chain's CDR3 is CASSISAGPHNEQFF. The DNA for the CDR3 is TGTGCCAGTAGTATTTCCGCGGGCCCCCACAATGAGCAGTTCTTC.

This clone was detected once. The rearrangement links TRBV5-1 to TRBJ2-3, with 7 bases fitting TRBD1. Germline loops: CDR1 SGHRS, CDR2 YFSETQ. The length of the CDR3 is 15 residues. The trim removed 2 bases at V and 3 bases at J, leaving 6 bases unmatched. CDR3 loop: CASSLPGTETDTQYF. In DNA, the CDR3 is TGCGCCAGCAGCTTACCCGGGACAGAGACAGATACGCAGTATTTT.

This clone was observed a single time. J is TRBJ2-4 and V is TRBV18, with D perhaps TRBD2 (6 bases). Germline CDR1 and CDR2: KGHSH and LQKENI. This CDR3 has 14 residues. The V and J ends lost 6 bases and 4 bases respectively, with 13 bases between them. The CDR3: CASSLGSGKNIQYF. In DNA form, the CDR3 reads TGTGCCAGCTCCTTGGGCAGCGGGAAAAACATTCAGTACTTC.

This clone was found a few times. The V and J genes are TRBV2 and TRBJ1-1; TRBD1 aligns across 7 bases. The CDR3 is 14 residues long. V was pared by 4 bases and J by 0 bases, with 2 bases of the junction left unmatched. Germline values: CDR1 SNHLY, CDR2 FYNNEI. The CDR3: CASSVGTVNTEAFF. The CDR3 coding sequence is TGTGCCAGCAGTGTTGGGACAGTGAACACTGAAGCTTTCTTT.

This rearrangement joins TRBV28 to TRBJ1-5, with D hard to call. V shed 7 bases and J shed 9 bases, with 19 bases lying between them. This CDR3 is built from 14 residues. CDR1 and CDR2 (germline): MDHEN, SYDVKM. CDR3 amino acids: CASTDSVLGWPQHF. CDR3 sequence (DNA): TGTGCCAGCACCGATAGCGTTTTAGGGTGGCCCCAGCATTTT.